This T cell receptor (beta chain) stems from a study of breast tumors, draining lymph nodes, adjacent tissues. Via MiXCR, TCRdb re-called the multiplex PCR reads, giving one row per CDR3 protein. The sample yields over 150,000 distinct CDR3 sequences, over 25% seen once. The lymph nodes were axillary draining lymph nodes from breast cancer patients. Germline-derived CDR1 and CDR2 are SGHTA and FQGNSA. Unmatched junction bases numbered 6, after V lost 4 bases and J lost 1 base. CDR3 size: 17 residues. Sequencing used axillary lymph node tissue. This chain uses TRBV7-2 with TRBJ2-3, with 12 bases that match TRBD2. This TCR was recovered from a female donor with breast cancer. Some clones in this sample may be carry-over from other donors' samples. The CDR3 loop reads CASSYKLAGGGTDTQYF. Written as DNA, the CDR3 is TGTGCCAGCAGCTATAAACTAGCGGGAGGAGGCACAGATACGCAGTATTTT. The full variable domain, rest sourced from reference TRBV7-2 and TRBJ2-3, is GAGVSQSPSNKVTEKGKDVELRCDPISGHTALYWYRQSLGQGLEFLIYFQGNSAPDKSGLPSDRFSAERTGGSVSTLTIQRTQQEDSAVYLCASSYKLAGGGTDTQYFGPGTRLTVL.